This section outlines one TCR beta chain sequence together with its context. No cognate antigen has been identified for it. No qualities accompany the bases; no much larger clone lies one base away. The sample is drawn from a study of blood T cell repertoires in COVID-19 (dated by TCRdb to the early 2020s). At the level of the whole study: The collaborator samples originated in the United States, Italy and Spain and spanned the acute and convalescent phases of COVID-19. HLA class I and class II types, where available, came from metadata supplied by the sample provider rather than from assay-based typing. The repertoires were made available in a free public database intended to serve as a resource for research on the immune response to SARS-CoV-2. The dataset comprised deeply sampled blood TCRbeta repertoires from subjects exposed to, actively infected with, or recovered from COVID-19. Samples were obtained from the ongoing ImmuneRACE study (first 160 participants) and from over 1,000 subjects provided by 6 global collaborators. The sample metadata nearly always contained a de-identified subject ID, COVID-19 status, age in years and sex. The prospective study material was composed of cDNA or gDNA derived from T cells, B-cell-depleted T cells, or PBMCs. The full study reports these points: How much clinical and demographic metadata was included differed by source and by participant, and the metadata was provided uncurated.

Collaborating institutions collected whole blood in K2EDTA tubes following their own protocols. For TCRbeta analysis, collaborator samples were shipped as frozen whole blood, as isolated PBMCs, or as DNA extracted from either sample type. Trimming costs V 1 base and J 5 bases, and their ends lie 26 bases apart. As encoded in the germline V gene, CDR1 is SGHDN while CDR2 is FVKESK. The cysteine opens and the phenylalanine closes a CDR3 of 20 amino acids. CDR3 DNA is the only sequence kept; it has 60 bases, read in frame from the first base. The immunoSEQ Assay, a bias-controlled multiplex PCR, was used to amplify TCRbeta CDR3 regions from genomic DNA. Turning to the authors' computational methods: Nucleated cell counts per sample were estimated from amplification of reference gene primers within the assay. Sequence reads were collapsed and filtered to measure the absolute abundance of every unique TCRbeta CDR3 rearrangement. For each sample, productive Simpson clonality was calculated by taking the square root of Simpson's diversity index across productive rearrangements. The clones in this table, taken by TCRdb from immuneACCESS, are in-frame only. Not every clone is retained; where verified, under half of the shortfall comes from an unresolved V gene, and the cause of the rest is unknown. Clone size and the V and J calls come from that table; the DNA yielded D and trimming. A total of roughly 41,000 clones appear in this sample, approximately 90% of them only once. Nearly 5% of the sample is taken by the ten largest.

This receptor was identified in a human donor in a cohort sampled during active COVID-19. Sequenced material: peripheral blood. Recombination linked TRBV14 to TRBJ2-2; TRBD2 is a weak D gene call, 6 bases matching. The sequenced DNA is TGTGCCAGCAGCCAAGCCACAGAACGGCGGGGTCGGGGGTTTACCGGGGAGCTGTTTTTT. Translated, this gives CASSQATERRGRGFTGELFF.